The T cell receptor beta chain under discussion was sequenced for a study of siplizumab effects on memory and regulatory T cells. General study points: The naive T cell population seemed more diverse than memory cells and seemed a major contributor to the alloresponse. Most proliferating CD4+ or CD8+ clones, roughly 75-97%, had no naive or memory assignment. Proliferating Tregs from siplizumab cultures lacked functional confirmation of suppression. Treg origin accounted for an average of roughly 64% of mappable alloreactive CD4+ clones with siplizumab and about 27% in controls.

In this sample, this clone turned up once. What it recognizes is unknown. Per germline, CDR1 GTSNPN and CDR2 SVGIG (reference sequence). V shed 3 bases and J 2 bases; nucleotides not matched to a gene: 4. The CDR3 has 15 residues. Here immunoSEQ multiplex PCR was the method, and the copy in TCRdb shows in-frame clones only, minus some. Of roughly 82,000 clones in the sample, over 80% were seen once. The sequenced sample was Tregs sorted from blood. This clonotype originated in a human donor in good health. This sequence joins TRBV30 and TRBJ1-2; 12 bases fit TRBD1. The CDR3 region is CAWSDGTGGNYGYTF. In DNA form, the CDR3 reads TGTGCCTGGAGCGATGGGACAGGGGGCAACTATGGCTACACCTTC.